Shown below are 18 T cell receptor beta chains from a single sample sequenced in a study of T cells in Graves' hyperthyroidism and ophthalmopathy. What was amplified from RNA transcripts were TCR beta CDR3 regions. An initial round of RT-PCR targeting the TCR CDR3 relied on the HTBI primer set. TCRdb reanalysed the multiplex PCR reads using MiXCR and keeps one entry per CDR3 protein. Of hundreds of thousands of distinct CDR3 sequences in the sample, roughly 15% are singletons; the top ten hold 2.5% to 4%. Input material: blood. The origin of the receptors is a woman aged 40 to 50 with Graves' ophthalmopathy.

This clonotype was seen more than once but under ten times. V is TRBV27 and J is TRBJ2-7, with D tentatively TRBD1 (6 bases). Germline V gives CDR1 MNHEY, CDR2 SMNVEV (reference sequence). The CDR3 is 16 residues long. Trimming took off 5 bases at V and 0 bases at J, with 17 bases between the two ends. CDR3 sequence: CASSPNRDKLSYEQYF. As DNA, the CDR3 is TGTGCCAGCAGTCCTAACCGGGACAAACTCTCCTACGAGCAGTACTTC.

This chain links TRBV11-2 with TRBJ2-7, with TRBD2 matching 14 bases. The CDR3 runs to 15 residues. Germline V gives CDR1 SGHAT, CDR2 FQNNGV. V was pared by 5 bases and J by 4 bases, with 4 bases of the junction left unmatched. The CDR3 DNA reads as TGTGCCAGCAGCGGTCGACTAGCGGGGGGGTACGAGCAGTACTTC. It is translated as CASSGRLAGGYEQYF.

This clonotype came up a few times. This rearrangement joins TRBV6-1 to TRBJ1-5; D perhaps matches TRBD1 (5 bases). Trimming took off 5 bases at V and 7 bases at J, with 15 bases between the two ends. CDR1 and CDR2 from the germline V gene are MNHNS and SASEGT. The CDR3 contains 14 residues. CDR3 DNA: TGTGCCAGCAGTCGATCACGGGACGTACAGCCCCAGCATTTT. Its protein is CASSRSRDVQPQHF.

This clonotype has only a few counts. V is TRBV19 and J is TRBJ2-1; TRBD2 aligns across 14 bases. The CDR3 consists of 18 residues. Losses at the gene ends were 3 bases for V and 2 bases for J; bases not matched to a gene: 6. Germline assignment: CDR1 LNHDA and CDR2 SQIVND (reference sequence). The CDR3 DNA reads TGTGCCAGTAGTATGGGACTAGCGGGAGATGCTCCCTACAATGAGCAGTTCTTC. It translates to CASSMGLAGDAPYNEQFF.

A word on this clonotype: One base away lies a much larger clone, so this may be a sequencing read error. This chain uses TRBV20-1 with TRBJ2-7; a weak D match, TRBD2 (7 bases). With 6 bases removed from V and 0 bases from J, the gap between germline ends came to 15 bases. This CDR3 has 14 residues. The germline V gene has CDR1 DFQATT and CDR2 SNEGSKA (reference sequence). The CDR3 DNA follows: TGCAGTGCGAGGGGGGGACATCTCTCCTACGAGCAGTACTTC. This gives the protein CSARGGHLSYEQYF.

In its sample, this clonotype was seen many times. The DNA for the CDR3 is TGTGCCAGCAGTGAAAGGCCTCCCCATGAGCAGTTCTTC. Amino acid sequence: CASSERPPHEQFF. The chain uses TRBV6-1 and TRBJ2-1; D uncertain. This CDR3 is built from 13 residues. The ends were cut back, 2 bases at V and 8 bases at J, with 10 bases in the middle. The germline V gene encodes CDR1 MNHNS and CDR2 SASEGT.

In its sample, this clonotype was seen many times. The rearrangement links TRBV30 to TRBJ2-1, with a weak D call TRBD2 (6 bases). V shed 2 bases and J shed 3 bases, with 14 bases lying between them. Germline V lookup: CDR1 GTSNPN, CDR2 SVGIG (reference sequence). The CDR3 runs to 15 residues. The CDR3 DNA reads TGTGCCTGGAGTTCTCAGGGAGGACGCTACAATGAGCAGTTCTTC. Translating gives CAWSSQGGRYNEQFF.

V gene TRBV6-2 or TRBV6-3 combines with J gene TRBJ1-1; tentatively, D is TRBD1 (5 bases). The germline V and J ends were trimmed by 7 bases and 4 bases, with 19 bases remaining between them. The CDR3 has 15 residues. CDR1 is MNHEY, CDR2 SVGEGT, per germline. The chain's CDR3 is CASTFLGVQSTEAFF. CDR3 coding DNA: TGTGCCAGCACCTTTTTAGGGGTACAGAGCACTGAAGCTTTCTTT.

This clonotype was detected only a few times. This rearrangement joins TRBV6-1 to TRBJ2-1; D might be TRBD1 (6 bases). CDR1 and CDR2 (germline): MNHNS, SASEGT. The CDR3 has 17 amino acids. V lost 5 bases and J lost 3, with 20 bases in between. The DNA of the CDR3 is TGTGCCAGCAGTCAATATAAAACAGGGTCTTTCTACAATGAGCAGTTCTTC. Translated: CASSQYKTGSFYNEQFF.

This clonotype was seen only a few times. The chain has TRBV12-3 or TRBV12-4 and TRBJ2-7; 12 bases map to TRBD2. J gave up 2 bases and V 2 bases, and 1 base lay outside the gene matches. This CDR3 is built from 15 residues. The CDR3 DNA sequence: TGTGCCAGCAGTTTACGACTAGCGGGGGCCTACGAGCAGTACTTC. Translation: CASSLRLAGAYEQYF.

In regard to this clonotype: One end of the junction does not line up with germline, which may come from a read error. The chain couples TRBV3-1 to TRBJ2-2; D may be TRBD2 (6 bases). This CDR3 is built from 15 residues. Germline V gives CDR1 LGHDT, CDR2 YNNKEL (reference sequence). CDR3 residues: CASSQQRADTEELFF. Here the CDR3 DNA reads TGTGCCAGCAGCCAACAGCGGGCGGACACCGAGGAGCTGTTTTTT.

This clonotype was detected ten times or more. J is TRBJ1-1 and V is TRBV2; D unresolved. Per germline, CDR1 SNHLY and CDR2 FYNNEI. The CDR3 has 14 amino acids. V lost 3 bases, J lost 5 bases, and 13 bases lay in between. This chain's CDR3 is CASSDMGSSTEAFF. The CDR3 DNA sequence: TGTGCCAGCAGTGACATGGGGTCTTCGACTGAAGCTTTCTTT.

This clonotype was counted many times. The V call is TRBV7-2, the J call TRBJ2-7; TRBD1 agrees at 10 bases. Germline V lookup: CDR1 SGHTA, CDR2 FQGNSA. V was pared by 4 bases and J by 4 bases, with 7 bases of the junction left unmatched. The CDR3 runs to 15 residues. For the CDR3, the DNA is TGTGCCAGCAGCTCCATAGGGGACAGGGGTTACGAGCAGTACTTC. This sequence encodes CASSSIGDRGYEQYF. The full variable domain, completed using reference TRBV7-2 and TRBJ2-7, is GAGVSQSPSNKVTEKGKDVELRCDPISGHTALYWYRQSLGQGLEFLIYFQGNSAPDKSGLPSDRFSAERTGGSVSTLTIQRTQQEDSAVYLCASSSIGDRGYEQYFGPGTRLTVT.

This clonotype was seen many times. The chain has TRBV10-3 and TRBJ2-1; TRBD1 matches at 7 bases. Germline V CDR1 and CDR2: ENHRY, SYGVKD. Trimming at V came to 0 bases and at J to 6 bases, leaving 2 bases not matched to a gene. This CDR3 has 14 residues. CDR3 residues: CAISESRQGNEQFF. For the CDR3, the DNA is TGTGCCATCAGTGAGTCGAGACAGGGCAATGAGCAGTTCTTC.

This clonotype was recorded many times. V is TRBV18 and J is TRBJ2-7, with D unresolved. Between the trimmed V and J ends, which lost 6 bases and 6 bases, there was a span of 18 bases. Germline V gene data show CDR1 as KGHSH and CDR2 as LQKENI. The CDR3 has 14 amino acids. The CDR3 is CASSSEGFTREQYF. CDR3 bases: TGTGCCAGCTCGTCAGAAGGATTCACACGCGAGCAGTACTTC.

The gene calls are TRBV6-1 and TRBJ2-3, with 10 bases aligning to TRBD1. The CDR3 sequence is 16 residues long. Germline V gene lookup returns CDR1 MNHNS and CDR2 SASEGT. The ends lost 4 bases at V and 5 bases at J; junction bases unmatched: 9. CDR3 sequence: CASSATGDRGRDTQYF. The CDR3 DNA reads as TGTGCCAGCAGTGCAACCGGGGACAGGGGCAGAGATACGCAGTATTTT.

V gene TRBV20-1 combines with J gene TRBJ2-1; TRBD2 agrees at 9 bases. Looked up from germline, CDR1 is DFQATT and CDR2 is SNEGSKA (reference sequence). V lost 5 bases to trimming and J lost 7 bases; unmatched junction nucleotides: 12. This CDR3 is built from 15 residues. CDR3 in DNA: TGCAGTGCTTTACCCACAGCGGGAGGCGGGAATGAGCAGTTCTTC. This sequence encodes CSALPTAGGGNEQFF.

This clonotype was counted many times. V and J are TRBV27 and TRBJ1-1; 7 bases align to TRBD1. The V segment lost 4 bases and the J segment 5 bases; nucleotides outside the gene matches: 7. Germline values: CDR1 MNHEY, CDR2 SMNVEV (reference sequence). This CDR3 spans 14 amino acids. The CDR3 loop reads CASSSWDSWTEAFF. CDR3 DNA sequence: TGTGCCAGCAGTTCCTGGGACAGCTGGACTGAAGCTTTCTTT.